This TCR beta chain was captured in a study of blood T cell repertoires in COVID-19. Overall study: The study drew acute and convalescent COVID-19 samples from the United States, Italy and Spain. Sources were T cells, B-cell-depleted T cells, or PBMCs; the material itself was cDNA or gDNA.

Between the trimmed V and J ends, which lost 0 bases and 6 bases, there was a span of 9 bases. CDR3 length equals 13 residues. Per germline, CDR1 MNHNY and CDR2 SVGAGI (reference sequence). In the original workflow: From reference gene primer amplification, estimates of nucleated cell counts were derived. The method was immunoSEQ multiplex PCR; TCRdb's version includes in-frame clones alone and lacks a portion of them. That table is the source of V, J and clone size, and D and trimming were worked out from the DNA. The sample gives about 130,000 clones, approximately 83% of which show up once; about 9.6% is in the top ten.

The chain is built from TRBV6-6 and TRBJ2-7; no clear D gene. The source is a man in his forties or fifties with active or convalescent COVID-19. Source material: peripheral blood. In DNA, the CDR3 is TGTGCCAGCAGTTACTCTCCGCGCGCCGAGCAGTACTTC. Protein sequence: CASSYSPRAEQYF.